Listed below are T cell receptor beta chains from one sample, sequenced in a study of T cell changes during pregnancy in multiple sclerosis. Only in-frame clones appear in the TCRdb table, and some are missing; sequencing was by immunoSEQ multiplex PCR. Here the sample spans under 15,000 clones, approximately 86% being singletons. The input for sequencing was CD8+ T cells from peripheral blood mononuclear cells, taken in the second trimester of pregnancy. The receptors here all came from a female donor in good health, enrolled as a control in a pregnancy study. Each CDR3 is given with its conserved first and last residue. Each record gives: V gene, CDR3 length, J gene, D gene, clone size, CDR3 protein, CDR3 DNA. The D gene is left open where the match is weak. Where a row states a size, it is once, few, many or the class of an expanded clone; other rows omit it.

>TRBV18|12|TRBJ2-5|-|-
CASSPYQETQYF
TGTGCCAGCTCACCCTACCAAGAGACCCAGTACTTC
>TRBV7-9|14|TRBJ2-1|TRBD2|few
CASSLGLADNEQFF
TGCGCCAGCAGCCTGGGACTAGCAGACAATGAGCAGTTCTTC
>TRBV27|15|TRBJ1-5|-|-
CASSLSTVSNQPQHF
TGTGCCAGCAGTTTATCCACAGTCAGCAATCAGCCCCAGCATTTT
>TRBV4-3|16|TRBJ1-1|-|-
CASSRTGSSPNTEAFF
TGCGCCAGCAGCCGAACGGGATCCTCCCCGAACACTGAAGCTTTCTTT
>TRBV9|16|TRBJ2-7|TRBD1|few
CASSPSKKGAPYEQYF
TGTGCCAGCAGCCCTTCGAAGAAGGGGGCCCCCTACGAGCAGTACTTC
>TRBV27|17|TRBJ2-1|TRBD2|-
CASTKGGTSGRANEQFF
TGTGCCAGCACCAAAGGGGGGACTAGCGGGAGGGCGAATGAGCAGTTCTTC
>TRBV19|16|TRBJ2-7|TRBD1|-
CASSSPPGQGPYEQYF
TGTGCCAGTAGTTCCCCCCCGGGACAGGGACCCTACGAGCAGTACTTC
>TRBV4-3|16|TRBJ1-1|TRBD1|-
CASSQDSGTGESEAFF
TGCGCCAGCAGCCAAGATTCGGGCACAGGGGAATCTGAAGCTTTCTTT
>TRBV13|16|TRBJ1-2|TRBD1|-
CASSGDRGDDLYGYTF
TGTGCCAGCAGCGGGGACAGGGGGGACGATCTCTATGGCTACACCTTC
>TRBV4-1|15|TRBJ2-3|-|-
CASSFWKEGTDTQYF
TGCGCCAGCAGCTTCTGGAAGGAGGGCACAGATACGCAGTATTTT
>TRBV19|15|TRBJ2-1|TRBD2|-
CASSPGLASYNEQFF
TGTGCCAGTAGTCCGGGACTAGCGAGCTACAATGAGCAGTTCTTC
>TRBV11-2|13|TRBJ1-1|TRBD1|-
CASSLGGQGEAFF
TGTGCCAGCAGCTTAGGGGGACAGGGCGAAGCTTTCTTT
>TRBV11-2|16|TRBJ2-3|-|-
CASSSRDYPLADTQYF
TGTGCCAGCAGCTCACGAGACTACCCCTTGGCAGATACGCAGTATTTT
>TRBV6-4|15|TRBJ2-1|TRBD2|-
CASSDSAGGSNEQFF
TGTGCCAGCAGTGACTCAGCGGGAGGGAGCAATGAGCAGTTCTTC
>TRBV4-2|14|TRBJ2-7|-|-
CASSQEISGYEQYF
TGTGCCAGCAGCCAAGAGATTAGCGGATACGAGCAGTACTTC
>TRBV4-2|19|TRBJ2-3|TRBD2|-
CASSQAAGTSATSTDTQYF
TGTGCCAGCAGCCAAGCCGCCGGGACTAGCGCCACATCCACAGATACGCAGTATTTT
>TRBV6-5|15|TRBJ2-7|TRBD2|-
CASKPSGGPPYEQYF
TGTGCCAGCAAACCAAGCGGGGGGCCCCCCTACGAGCAGTACTTC
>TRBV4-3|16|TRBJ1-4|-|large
CASSQDRSEGLEKLFF
TGCGCCAGCAGCCAAGATAGGTCGGAGGGCCTCGAAAAACTGTTTTTT
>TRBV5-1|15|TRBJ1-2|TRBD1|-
CASSVDRGHLDGYTF
TGCGCCAGCAGCGTTGACAGGGGGCATCTCGATGGCTACACCTTC
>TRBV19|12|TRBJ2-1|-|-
CASSMGSLSQFF
TGTGCCAGTAGTATGGGGAGCCTATCGCAGTTCTTC
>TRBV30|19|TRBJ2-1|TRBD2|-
CAWTQRDPSGAVPYNEQFF
TGTGCCTGGACCCAAAGGGACCCTAGCGGAGCCGTCCCTTACAATGAGCAGTTCTTC
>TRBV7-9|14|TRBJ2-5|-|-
CASSAGLSGQTQYF
TGTGCCAGCAGTGCGGGACTCTCAGGGCAGACCCAGTACTTC
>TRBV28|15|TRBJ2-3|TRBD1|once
CASSLGQVGTDTQYF
TGTGCCAGCAGTTTAGGACAGGTGGGCACAGATACGCAGTATTTT
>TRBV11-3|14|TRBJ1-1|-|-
CASSESSGFGEAFF
TGTGCCAGCAGCGAATCCTCCGGGTTTGGTGAAGCTTTCTTT
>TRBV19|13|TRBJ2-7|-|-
CASSIDAENEQYF
TGTGCCAGTAGTATAGATGCGGAGAACGAGCAGTACTTC
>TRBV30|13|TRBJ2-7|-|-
CAWSVTANYEQYF
TGTGCCTGGAGCGTGACAGCGAACTACGAGCAGTACTTC
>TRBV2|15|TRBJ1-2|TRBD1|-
CASSDRQGIVGGYTF
TGTGCCAGCAGTGATCGACAGGGGATAGTTGGCGGCTACACCTTC
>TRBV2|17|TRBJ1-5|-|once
CASSVKSGSDDNQPQHF
TGTGCCAGCAGTGTCAAGTCGGGGTCGGATGACAATCAGCCCCAGCATTTT
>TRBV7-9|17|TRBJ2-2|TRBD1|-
CASSLPGGTGDDGELFF
TGTGCCAGCAGCTTACCAGGAGGGACAGGGGATGACGGGGAGCTGTTTTTT
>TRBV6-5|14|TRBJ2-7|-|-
CASSYQGGTYEQYF
TGTGCCAGCAGTTATCAGGGTGGTACCTACGAGCAGTACTTC
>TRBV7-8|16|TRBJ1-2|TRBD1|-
CASSPDPGTDTYGYTF
TGTGCCAGCAGCCCCGACCCCGGGACAGATACGTATGGCTACACCTTC
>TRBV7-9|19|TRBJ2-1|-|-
CASSPRTGDGLAGPNEQFF
TGTGCCAGCAGCCCTCGGACAGGGGACGGTCTAGCGGGGCCCAATGAGCAGTTCTTC
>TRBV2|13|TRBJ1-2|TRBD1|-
CASSPGQGYSYTF
TGTGCCAGCAGTCCGGGACAGGGGTATAGCTACACCTTC
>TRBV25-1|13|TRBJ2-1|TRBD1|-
CASSRTGSNEQFF
TGTGCCAGCAGTCGGACAGGGTCCAATGAGCAGTTCTTC
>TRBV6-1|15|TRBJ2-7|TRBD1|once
CASSEGDRDSYEQYF
TGTGCCAGCAGTGAAGGGGACAGGGACTCCTACGAGCAGTACTTC
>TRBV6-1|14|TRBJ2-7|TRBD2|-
CASRKTSGNYEQYF
TGTGCCAGCAGGAAGACTAGCGGGAACTACGAGCAGTACTTC
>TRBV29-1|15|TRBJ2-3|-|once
CSVEDGGLGEDTQYF
TGCAGCGTTGAAGATGGCGGGCTAGGTGAAGATACGCAGTATTTT
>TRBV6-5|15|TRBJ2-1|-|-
CASSYAGSSYNEQFF
TGTGCCAGCAGTTACGCGGGGAGCTCCTACAATGAGCAGTTCTTC
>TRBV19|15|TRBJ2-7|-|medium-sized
CASSSTRESSYEQYF
TGTGCCAGTAGTTCCACCCGAGAGAGCTCCTACGAGCAGTACTTC
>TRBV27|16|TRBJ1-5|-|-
CASSPGSGPASRPQHF
TGTGCCAGCAGTCCGGGCTCAGGGCCTGCCTCTCGGCCCCAGCATTTT
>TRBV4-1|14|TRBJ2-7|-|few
CASSQGTSTYEQYF
TGCGCCAGCAGCCAAGGGACATCCACCTACGAGCAGTACTTC
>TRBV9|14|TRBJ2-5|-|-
CASSVGAAQETQYF
TGTGCCAGCAGCGTAGGGGCAGCCCAAGAGACCCAGTACTTC
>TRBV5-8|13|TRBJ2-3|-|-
CASSLPGADTQYF
TGTGCCAGCAGCCTCCCCGGGGCAGATACGCAGTATTTT
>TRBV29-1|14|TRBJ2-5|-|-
CSVRREFGQETQYF
TGCAGCGTTCGGAGGGAGTTTGGCCAAGAGACCCAGTACTTC
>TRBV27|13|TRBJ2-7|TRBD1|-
CASRLRTGVEQYF
TGTGCCAGCAGACTTCGGACAGGGGTCGAGCAGTACTTC
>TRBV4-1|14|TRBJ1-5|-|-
CASSQDRRDQPQHF
TGCGCCAGCAGCCAAGATAGGAGGGACCAGCCCCAGCATTTT
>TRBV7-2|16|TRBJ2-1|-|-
CASSLVVGGKVNEQFF
TGTGCCAGCAGCTTAGTTGTGGGAGGTAAAGTCAATGAGCAGTTCTTC
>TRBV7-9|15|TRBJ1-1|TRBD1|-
CASSLGQGQLGEAFF
TGTGCCAGCAGCTTAGGACAGGGGCAGCTTGGTGAAGCTTTCTTT
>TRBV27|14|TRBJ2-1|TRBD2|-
CASSLGLVDGEQFF
TGTGCCAGCAGTTTGGGACTAGTAGATGGTGAGCAGTTCTTC
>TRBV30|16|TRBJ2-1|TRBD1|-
CAWTPTRDSSHNEQFF
TGTGCCTGGACTCCGACCCGGGACAGCTCTCACAATGAGCAGTTCTTC
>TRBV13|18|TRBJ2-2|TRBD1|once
CASSTGQGFWGNTGELFF
TGTGCCAGCAGCACCGGACAGGGGTTCTGGGGGAACACCGGGGAGCTGTTTTTT
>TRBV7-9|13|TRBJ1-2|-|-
CASSLGALYGYTF
TGTGCCAGCAGCCTTGGGGCACTTTATGGCTACACCTTC
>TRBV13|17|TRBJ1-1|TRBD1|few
CASSHDRAIPLNTEAFF
TGTGCCAGCAGCCACGACAGGGCAATACCCTTGAACACTGAAGCTTTCTTT
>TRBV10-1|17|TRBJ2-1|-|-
CASSEPGDLKGHNEQFF
TGCGCCAGCAGTGAGCCCGGCGACCTAAAGGGGCACAATGAGCAGTTCTTC
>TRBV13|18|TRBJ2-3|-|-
CASSPGASGDPSTDTQYF
TGTGCCAGCAGCCCGGGGGCTAGCGGTGACCCGAGCACAGATACGCAGTATTTT
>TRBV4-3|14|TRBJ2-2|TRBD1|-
CASSLQGDTGELFF
TGCGCCAGCAGCCTACAGGGGGACACCGGGGAGCTGTTTTTT
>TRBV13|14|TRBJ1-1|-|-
CASSLEEANTEAFF
TGTGCCAGCAGCTTAGAGGAGGCAAACACTGAAGCTTTCTTT
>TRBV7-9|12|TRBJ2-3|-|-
CASSFLLDTQYF
TGTGCCAGCAGCTTTCTCTTGGATACGCAGTATTTT